These 19 T cell receptor beta chains were all obtained from the same sample, sequenced in a study of T cell changes during pregnancy in multiple sclerosis. Using immunoSEQ multiplex PCR, the repertoire was profiled, and TCRdb retains in-frame clones only, with some absent. The table includes about 15,000 clones, approximately 81% detected once. Sample: CD8+ T cells from peripheral blood mononuclear cells, taken in the third trimester of pregnancy. The receptors were gathered from a female donor in good health, enrolled as a control in a pregnancy study.

The chain links TRBV7-9 to TRBJ2-1; TRBD1 agrees at 8 bases. The V and J ends lost 5 bases and 7 bases, in that order; junction bases with no gene match: 10. CDR3 length: 15 residues. Looked up from germline, CDR1 is SEHNR and CDR2 is FQNEAQ (reference sequence). The DNA for the CDR3 is TGTGCCAGCAGCCCTGCTCAGGGGGCAAGGAATGAGCAGTTCTTC. Translated: CASSPAQGARNEQFF.

V usage is TRBV27 and J usage is TRBJ1-2; no clear D gene. V dropped 4 bases and J dropped 2 bases, with 8 bases sitting between them. CDR3 length equals 13 residues. Germline V gene data show CDR1 as MNHEY and CDR2 as SMNVEV (reference sequence). CDR3 DNA sequence: TGTGCCAGCAGTTCTACACAGAACTATGGCTACACCTTC. As protein: CASSSTQNYGYTF.

On this clone itself: The junction differs from germline at one of its ends, possibly a read error. V and J are TRBV19 and TRBJ2-5, with TRBD2 matching 9 bases. CDR1 LNHDA and CDR2 SQIVND come from the germline V gene (reference sequence). The CDR3 is 15 amino acids. The CDR3 sequence: CASSIATSGLETQYF. In nucleotides, the CDR3 is TGTGCCAGTAGCATAGCAACTAGCGGGTTAGAGACCCAGTACTTC. The whole variable domain, remainder taken from reference TRBV19 and TRBJ2-5, is DGGITQSPKYLFRKEGQNVTLSCEQNLNHDAMYWYRQDPGQGLRLIYYSQIVNDFQKGDIAEGYSVSREKKESFPLTVTSAQKNPTAFYLCASSIATSGLETQYFGPGTRLLVL.

This clone was found once. The V call is TRBV4-1, the J call TRBJ2-1, with D possibly TRBD1 on 5 matching bases. Trimming removed 0 bases from V and 7 bases from J, with 13 bases in between. CDR1 and CDR2 from the germline V gene are MGHRA and YSYEKL. The length of the CDR3 is 15 residues. Here the CDR3 reads CASSQEAGWLNEQFF. The CDR3 DNA sequence: TGCGCCAGCAGCCAAGAAGCAGGGTGGTTGAATGAGCAGTTCTTC.

The chain recombines TRBV5-6 with TRBJ1-1; 9 bases fit TRBD1. After removal of 4 bases from V and 0 bases from J, the junction contained 10 bases not matched to a gene. The germline CDR1 and CDR2 sequences are SGHDT and YYEEEE. The CDR3 has 17 amino acids. CDR3 region: CASSPLGQGFMNTEAFF. As DNA, the CDR3 is TGTGCCAGCAGCCCGTTGGGACAGGGTTTCATGAACACTGAAGCTTTCTTT. The full variable domain, in which reference TRBV5-6 and TRBJ1-1 provide the parts outside the CDR3, is DAGVTQSPTHLIKTRGQQVTLRCSPKSGHDTVSWYQQALGQGPQFIFQYYEEEERQRGNFPDRFSGHQFPNYSSELNVNALLLGDSALYLCASSPLGQGFMNTEAFFGQGTRLTVV.

The chain employs TRBV10-3 and TRBJ2-1; 8 nucleotides align to TRBD2. This CDR3 is built from 14 residues. From germline, CDR1 is ENHRY and CDR2 SYGVKD. The junction had 2 bases not matched to a gene; V was cut back by 5 bases and J by 2 bases. This CDR3 reads CAISSGGPYNEQFF. CDR3 sequence (DNA): TGTGCCATCAGTTCGGGAGGGCCCTACAATGAGCAGTTCTTC.

The V call is TRBV27, the J call TRBJ2-1; TRBD2 agrees at 8 bases. Losses at the gene ends were 4 bases for V and 6 bases for J; bases not matched to a gene: 5. Germline V gene lookup returns CDR1 MNHEY and CDR2 SMNVEV (reference sequence). This CDR3 is 14 amino acids long. The CDR3 loop reads CASSSRGGRNEQFF. DNA of the CDR3: TGTGCCAGCAGTTCCCGGGGGGGCCGCAATGAGCAGTTCTTC.

The rearrangement links TRBV7-2 to TRBJ2-7; 8 nucleotides align to TRBD1. The CDR3 sequence is 15 residues long. CDR1 SGHTA and CDR2 FQGNSA come from the germline V gene. V shed 0 bases and J 2 bases; nucleotides not matched to a gene: 3. CDR3 in amino acids: CASSLAGQGPYEQYF. In DNA form, the CDR3 reads TGTGCCAGCAGCTTAGCCGGACAGGGACCCTACGAGCAGTACTTC.

The V gene is TRBV6-5, the J gene TRBJ2-7; TRBD1 is a possible D gene (6 bases). The CDR3 is 12 amino acids. CDR1 is MNHEY, CDR2 SVGAGI, per germline. Trimming shortened V by 5 bases and J by 4 bases, and 9 bases separated the two germline ends. The CDR3 DNA is TGTGCCAGCAGTGAACAGGGTTACGAGCAGTACTTC. Its protein is CASSEQGYEQYF.

The rearrangement uses TRBV7-9 and TRBJ2-5; TRBD2 aligns across 8 bases. The CDR3 has 16 amino acids. Trimming removed 3 bases from V and 0 bases from J; junction bases left unmatched: 6. In germline, CDR1 is SEHNR, CDR2 FQNEAQ (reference sequence). The CDR3 spells CASSFRASGYQETQYF. The CDR3 nucleotides are TGTGCCAGCAGCTTTAGGGCTAGCGGGTACCAAGAGACCCAGTACTTC.

The chain couples TRBV4-1 to TRBJ2-1; D may be TRBD1 (5 bases). CDR3 length: 13 amino acids. V was clipped by 1 base and J by 9 bases, with 10 bases between them. CDR1 and CDR2 (germline): MGHRA, YSYEKL. CDR3 DNA: TGCGCCAGCAGCCAAGCACAGGTCCGTGAGCAGTTCTTC. It yields the protein CASSQAQVREQFF.

The J gene is TRBJ1-1, the V gene TRBV7-9; 9 bases map to TRBD1. The CDR3 consists of 15 residues. V lost 7 bases and J lost 4; bases outside the gene matches: 10. CDR1 is SEHNR and CDR2 is FQNEAQ in the germline V gene (reference sequence). CDR3 DNA sequence: TGTGCCAGCACCCAGGTGGGGGGACAGGGCACTGAAGCTTTCTTT. Protein: CASTQVGGQGTEAFF. Full variable domain (outside the CDR3, taken from reference TRBV7-9 and TRBJ1-1): DTGVSQNPRHKITKRGQNVTFRCDPISEHNRLYWYRQTLGQGPEFLTYFQNEAQLEKSRLLSDRFSAERPKGSFSTLEIQRTEQGDSAMYLCASTQVGGQGTEAFFGQGTRLTVV.

V is TRBV7-2 and J is TRBJ1-2; TRBD1 aligns across 9 bases. V was pared by 3 bases and J by 5 bases, with 4 bases of the junction left unmatched. CDR3 length: 14 amino acids. The germline V gene has CDR1 SGHTA and CDR2 FQGNSA. The CDR3 coding sequence is TGTGCCAGCAGCTTCTCCGGGACAGGGTATGGCTACACCTTC. Encoded protein: CASSFSGTGYGYTF.

The chain combines TRBV19 with TRBJ2-7, with D unresolved. V was pared by 7 bases and J by 0 bases, with 7 bases between. The CDR3 extends over 12 amino acids. The germline V gene has CDR1 LNHDA and CDR2 SQIVND (reference sequence). The DNA for the CDR3 is TGTGCCAGTAAATCAGACTCCTACGAGCAGTACTTC. Encoded protein: CASKSDSYEQYF.

V and J are TRBV9 and TRBJ2-3, with 7 bases lining up with TRBD1. The CDR3 runs to 16 residues. Per the germline V gene, CDR1 is SGDLS and CDR2 is YYNGEE. V was pared by 0 bases and J by 4 bases, with 8 bases of the junction left unmatched. The CDR3 coding sequence is TGTGCCAGCAGCGTAGTCTCGGGGACAGTGCCAGATACGCAGTATTTT. This gives the protein CASSVVSGTVPDTQYF.

A few counts support this clone. V is TRBV6-4 and J is TRBJ1-5; D gene unclear. The V and J ends lost 0 bases and 6 bases respectively, with 12 bases between them. Germline-derived CDR1 and CDR2 are MRHNA and SNTAGT. The CDR3 runs to 15 residues. The CDR3 loop reads CASSDSAGSSQPQHF. In DNA, the CDR3 is TGTGCCAGCAGTGACTCGGCCGGGTCAAGTCAGCCCCAGCATTTT.

The chain has TRBV9 and TRBJ1-1; TRBD1 matches 7 bases. This CDR3 has 14 amino acids. Germline V CDR1 and CDR2: SGDLS, YYNGEE. J gave up 0 bases and V 4 bases, and 3 bases lay outside the gene matches. CDR3 protein: CASSPRGMNTEAFF. As DNA, the CDR3 is TGTGCCAGCAGCCCCAGGGGGATGAACACTGAAGCTTTCTTT.

This chain links TRBV19 with TRBJ2-5; 8 bases map to TRBD2. V was pared by 1 base and J by 5 bases, with 6 bases of the junction left unmatched. The germline V gene has CDR1 LNHDA and CDR2 SQIVND (reference sequence). The CDR3 extends over 15 amino acids. The CDR3 nucleotides read TGTGCCAGTAGTATAGGAGCGGGGGCGGGCGAGACCCAGTACTTC. Translating it yields CASSIGAGAGETQYF.

The V gene is TRBV9, the J gene TRBJ1-1, with TRBD1 matching over 8 bases. Per germline, CDR1 SGDLS and CDR2 YYNGEE. The CDR3 has 12 residues. J lost 8 bases, V lost 4 bases, and 4 bases had no gene match. Written as DNA, the CDR3 is TGTGCCAGCAGCCTAGACAGGGGAGAAGCTTTCTTT. This codes for CASSLDRGEAFF. Full variable domain (remainder filled in from reference TRBV9 and TRBJ1-1): DSGVTQTPKHLITATGQRVTLRCSPRSGDLSVYWYQQSLDQGLQFLIQYYNGEERAKGNILERFSAQQFPDLHSELNLSSLELGDSALYFCASSLDRGEAFFGQGTRLTVV.